Below are 29 T cell receptor beta chains sequenced from a single sample in a study of cytomegalovirus exposure and HLA in healthy donors. PCR was performed using 60 Vbeta and 13 Jbeta primers. Here immunoSEQ multiplex PCR was the method, and the copy in TCRdb shows in-frame clones only, minus some. Altogether approximately 140,000 clones are present, around 80% being singletons, with the ten largest covering more than 2.5%. The sequencing sample was made of PBMCs. The receptor source for this set is a man aged 35-49 years in good health and CMV-seronegative.

The rearrangement uses TRBV28 and TRBJ2-3; unclear D gene. V lost 3 bases and J lost 1, with 8 bases in between. Germline V gives CDR1 MDHEN, CDR2 SYDVKM. The CDR3 covers 14 residues. CDR3 loop: CASSFLSGTDTQYF. The CDR3 DNA reads TGTGCCAGCAGTTTCCTTTCAGGCACAGATACGCAGTATTTT.

V is TRBV7-2 and J is TRBJ2-1; TRBD2 matches 9 bases. Looked up from germline, CDR1 is SGHTA and CDR2 is FQGNSA. The CDR3 is made up of 16 amino acids. V was pared by 5 bases and J by 6 bases, with 11 bases of the junction left unmatched. CDR3 region: CASSTPGGGVGNEQFF. The CDR3 DNA follows: TGTGCCAGCAGCACCCCTGGCGGGGGGGTCGGCAATGAGCAGTTCTTC.

This clone showed up just once. The chain employs TRBV5-1 and TRBJ2-5; the match to TRBD1 covers 7 bases. The DNA end favors TRBJ2-7, so the J call may be wrong. Germline values: CDR1 SGHRS, CDR2 YFSETQ. This CDR3 contains 15 residues. CDR3: CASSLASGQAYEQYF. CDR3 DNA sequence: TGCGCCAGCAGCTTGGCAAGCGGACAGGCCTACGAGCAGTACTTC.

The CDR3 coding sequence is TGCGCCAGCAGCCAAGAATTTAAAATGGCAGGGGCCACCGGGGAGCTGTTTTTT. This codes for CASSQEFKMAGATGELFF. The genes are TRBV4-1 and TRBJ2-2; D perhaps matches TRBD1 (6 bases). The CDR3 length is 18 residues. Germline-derived CDR1 and CDR2 are MGHRA and YSYEKL. The germline V and J ends were trimmed by 0 bases and 4 bases, with 18 bases remaining between them.

V is TRBV5-1 and J is TRBJ1-2; D gene ambiguous. Deletions cut 0 bases from V and 5 bases from J, with 14 bases between. CDR1 SGHRS and CDR2 YFSETQ come from the germline V gene. CDR3 size: 15 residues. The DNA of the CDR3 is TGCGCCAGCAGCTTGGCGGTTAGCGGTACTTATGGCTACACCTTC. Protein: CASSLAVSGTYGYTF.

J is TRBJ1-6 and V is TRBV9; D may be TRBD1 (6 bases). In germline, CDR1 is SGDLS, CDR2 YYNGEE. The CDR3 has 15 amino acids. V was pared by 3 bases and J by 10 bases, with 17 bases between. For the CDR3, the DNA is TGTGCCAGCAGCGCAGAGGGGGGGCCATGGTCACCCCTCCACTTT. Translation gives CASSAEGGPWSPLHF.

This chain joins TRBV6-5 and TRBJ1-5; D remains ambiguous. CDR1 and CDR2 (germline): MNHEY, SVGAGI. This CDR3 spans 13 amino acids. The V end was cut by 5 bases, the J end by 0 bases, with 5 bases between. Written as DNA, the CDR3 is TGTGCCAGCAGTCAACATAGCAATCAGCCCCAGCATTTT. This codes for CASSQHSNQPQHF.

The J gene is TRBJ1-1, the V gene TRBV5-1; TRBD1 aligns across 8 bases. Trimming removed 5 bases from V and 0 bases from J; junction bases left unmatched: 9. Looked up from germline, CDR1 is SGHRS and CDR2 is YFSETQ. The CDR3 has 16 residues. CDR3 in amino acids: CASRDSRGPMNTEAFF. Written as DNA, the CDR3 is TGCGCCAGCAGGGACTCCAGGGGGCCCATGAACACTGAAGCTTTCTTT.

This chain links TRBV12-5 with TRBJ1-6; TRBD1 matches at 9 bases. Trimming cost V 7 bases and J 12 bases; bases outside gene matches: 4. This CDR3 has 12 amino acids. Germline loops: CDR1 LGHNT, CDR2 FRNRAP. This chain's CDR3 is CASARQGVPLHF. CDR3 bases: TGTGCTAGTGCCCGACAGGGGGTACCCCTCCACTTT.

This rearrangement joins TRBV19 to TRBJ2-2; tentative D call: TRBD1 (6 bases). The CDR3 contains 16 residues. Trimming pared 7 bases from V and 4 bases from J, leaving 19 bases between. Germline V gene lookup returns CDR1 LNHDA and CDR2 SQIVND (reference sequence). The CDR3 DNA reads TGTGCCAGTACCCTCCCCACAGGGCCGGCCACCGGGGAGCTGTTTTTT. Protein sequence: CASTLPTGPATGELFF.

V gene TRBV7-2 combines with J gene TRBJ1-5; D remains unclear. Per germline, CDR1 SGHTA and CDR2 FQGNSA. This CDR3 has 14 residues. Trimming cost V 6 bases and J 2 bases, with 11 bases left between them. The CDR3 bases are TGTGCCAGCAGTAAACGGGGTGGCAATCAGCCCCAGCATTTT. Amino acids: CASSKRGGNQPQHF.

This clone was detected once. The chain carries TRBV21-1 and TRBJ1-2. TRBV21-1 is a known pseudogene. This CDR3 is 14 amino acids long. Written as DNA, the CDR3 is TGTGCCAGCAGCAAAGGGGGAGGTGACTATGGCTACACCTTC. Protein: CASSKGGGDYGYTF.

The CDR3 nucleotides read TGTGCCAGCAGCTCACAAGAGACCCAGTACTTC. Translated: CASSSQETQYF. The chain employs TRBV11-2 and TRBJ2-5, with D unresolved. With 4 bases removed from V and 2 bases from J, the gap between germline ends came to 2 bases. This CDR3 spans 11 amino acids. CDR1 and CDR2 from the germline V gene are SGHAT and FQNNGV.

Remarks on this clone: This is likely a read error, given that the CDR3 carries no conserved phenylalanine or tryptophan at its end. CDR3: CASSLTSGYEQYL. The CDR3 DNA follows: TGTGCCAGCAGTTTGACTAGCGGCTACGAGCAGTACCTC. This chain connects TRBV27 to TRBJ2-7; 9 nucleotides match TRBD2. The CDR3 length is 13 residues. From germline, CDR1 is MNHEY and CDR2 SMNVEV (reference sequence). With V trimmed by 3 bases and J by 3 bases, 0 bases remained unmatched.

The V call is TRBV4-1, the J call TRBJ1-2, with 10 bases fitting TRBD1. The CDR3 is 13 amino acids. Per germline, CDR1 MGHRA and CDR2 YSYEKL. The J segment lost 7 bases and the V segment lost 3 bases, leaving 2 bases of the junction unmatched. The DNA for the CDR3 is TGCGCCAGCAGCCAGAGGACAGGGGGTGGCTACACCTTC. This sequence encodes CASSQRTGGGYTF.

The CDR3 nucleotides are TGTGCCAGCAGTTCAAGGGGGCTGAGACACTTAACTAATGAAAAACTGTTTTTT. It specifies CASSSRGLRHLTNEKLFF. The chain carries TRBV27 and TRBJ1-4, with 7 bases that match TRBD1. J was trimmed by 1 base and V by 4 bases; bases with no gene match: 12. Germline V gene sequence: CDR1 MNHEY, CDR2 SMNVEV (reference sequence). The CDR3 has 18 amino acids.

Notes on this clone: At one boundary the junction diverges from the germline segment, which might be a read error. The chain has TRBV7-9 and TRBJ1-2; no reliable D call. In germline, CDR1 is SEHNR, CDR2 FQNEAQ (reference sequence). The CDR3 has 12 residues. CDR3 loop: CSSSFTEYGYTF. The CDR3 DNA sequence: TGTTCCAGCAGCTTTACAGAATATGGCTACACCTTC.

The CDR3 sequence is CASSYTPAGGPYEQYF. The CDR3 nucleotides read TGTGCCAGCAGCTATACCCCGGCAGGAGGGCCCTACGAGCAGTACTTC. V gene TRBV9 combines with J gene TRBJ2-7; the D gene is possibly TRBD2 (6 bases). This CDR3 comprises 16 residues. Germline-derived CDR1 and CDR2 are SGDLS and YYNGEE. The V and J ends lost 4 bases and 2 bases respectively, with 19 bases between them.

The count of this clone is one. The chain carries TRBV9 and TRBJ1-4; possibly TRBD1 for D (5 bases). The V gene's germline CDR1 is SGDLS and CDR2 YYNGEE. The CDR3 covers 16 residues. Trimming cost V 2 bases and J 8 bases, with 19 bases left between them. This CDR3 reads CASSVKENYGGEKLFF. The CDR3 DNA reads as TGTGCCAGCAGCGTCAAAGAGAACTATGGGGGGGAAAAACTGTTTTTT.

V is TRBV10-3 and J is TRBJ2-7; 10 nucleotides agree with TRBD2. The CDR3 totals 18 residues. The germline gives CDR1 ENHRY, CDR2 SYGVKD. The V gene end was trimmed by 6 bases and the J gene end by 1 base; junction bases not matched to a gene: 15. The CDR3 DNA is TGTGCCATCAGGGGTGGGCCTAGCGGGGGCTATAGGTCCTACGAGCAGTACTTC. Translating it yields CAIRGGPSGGYRSYEQYF.

The genes are TRBV7-9 and TRBJ1-4; perhaps TRBD1 as D (5 bases). CDR3 length: 18 amino acids. The V gene lost 1 base and the J gene lost 8 bases, with 23 bases spanning the gap. The V gene's germline CDR1 is SEHNR and CDR2 FQNEAQ (reference sequence). The CDR3: CASSLEIYEDTMGEKLFF. CDR3 bases: TGTGCCAGCAGCTTAGAGATCTATGAGGACACAATGGGGGAAAAACTGTTTTTT.

Concerning this clone: The same CDR3 also results from other DNA sequences found in this sample. The CDR3 sequence is CASSLASSYEQYF. Here the CDR3 DNA reads TGTGCCAGCAGCTTGGCCAGTTCCTACGAGCAGTACTTC. V gene TRBV5-4 combines with J gene TRBJ2-7; D is ambiguous. CDR3 length: 13 residues. The germline V gene encodes CDR1 SGHNT and CDR2 YYREEE (reference sequence). Trimming removed 0 bases from V and 1 base from J, with 5 bases in between.

This clone was recorded a few times. J is TRBJ2-7 and V is TRBV5-6; TRBD1 is a possible D gene (6 bases). The CDR3 covers 15 residues. With 0 bases removed from V and 6 bases from J, the gap between germline ends came to 16 bases. Per germline, CDR1 SGHDT and CDR2 YYEEEE. The CDR3: CASSLDGVGHTEQYF. The DNA for the CDR3 is TGTGCCAGCAGCTTGGATGGTGTGGGACACACCGAGCAGTACTTC. The full variable domain, in which reference TRBV5-6 and TRBJ2-7 provide the parts outside the CDR3, is DAGVTQSPTHLIKTRGQQVTLRCSPKSGHDTVSWYQQALGQGPQFIFQYYEEEERQRGNFPDRFSGHQFPNYSSELNVNALLLGDSALYLCASSLDGVGHTEQYFGPGTRLTVT.

J is TRBJ2-7 and V is TRBV9; D is perhaps TRBD2 (7 bases). The CDR3 totals 14 residues. V lost 3 bases to trimming and J lost 8 bases, with 18 bases between them. The germline V gene encodes CDR1 SGDLS and CDR2 YYNGEE. The DNA for the CDR3 is TGTGCCAGCAGCGAAGGGGGGGTAGGGCTTCAGCAGTACTTC. Its translation is CASSEGGVGLQQYF.

This clone occurred once. The chain uses TRBV10-3 and TRBJ1-1; D is possibly TRBD1 (5 bases). V dropped 0 bases and J dropped 3 bases, with 11 bases sitting between them. The germline gives CDR1 ENHRY, CDR2 SYGVKD. CDR3 size: 15 residues. The CDR3 region is CAISESQGADTEAFF. In DNA, the CDR3 is TGTGCCATCAGTGAGTCGCAGGGTGCCGACACTGAAGCTTTCTTT.

This sequence joins TRBV29-1 and TRBJ2-7; 10 bases align to TRBD2. The CDR3 covers 13 residues. V dropped 6 bases and J dropped 0; count of bases not matched to a gene: 2. Germline V gene data show CDR1 as SQVTM and CDR2 as ANQGSEA. In DNA form, the CDR3 reads TGCAGCGTCCGGACTAGCGGCTCCTACGAGCAGTACTTC. This gives the protein CSVRTSGSYEQYF.

CDR3 loop: CASSPNSRGADEQFF. The DNA of the CDR3 is TGTGCCAGCAGTCCCAACTCGCGGGGGGCAGATGAGCAGTTCTTC. V gene TRBV27 combines with J gene TRBJ2-1; TRBD2 matches 8 bases. The CDR3 is 15 amino acids. Germline assignment: CDR1 MNHEY and CDR2 SMNVEV (reference sequence). V trimming: 5 bases; J trimming: 8 bases; junction bases outside the gene matches: 11.

The chain recombines TRBV10-3 with TRBJ2-1; 7 bases line up with TRBD1. Germline V gene data show CDR1 as ENHRY and CDR2 as SYGVKD. This CDR3 region has 17 residues. With 3 bases clipped from V and 4 bases from J, the junction kept 12 bases outside the gene matches. CDR3 nucleotide sequence: TGTGCCATCAGTGATCGGTCGGGACAGAGACTTTACAATGAGCAGTTCTTC. Translation: CAISDRSGQRLYNEQFF.

The genes are TRBV10-1 and TRBJ1-1, with D possibly matching TRBD1 (6 bases). Germline CDR1 and CDR2: WNHNN and SYGVQD (reference sequence). V was clipped by 2 bases and J by 0 bases, with 10 bases between them. This CDR3 region has 15 residues. The CDR3 nucleotides are TGCGCCAGCAGTGAGGTTAGGGGGTTGAACACTGAAGCTTTCTTT. It is translated as CASSEVRGLNTEAFF.